Below are 29 T cell receptor beta chains sequenced from a single sample in a study of blood T cell repertoires in COVID-19. Measured with immunoSEQ multiplex PCR; TCRdb has only the in-frame clones, and not every one. The table records 200,000 to 250,000 clones, 86% of them present only once. Sample: PBMCs or T cells enriched from blood (not recorded which). The source of these receptors is a woman aged 45-60 years in a cohort exposed to, infected with or recovered from COVID-19 (not recorded which).

The chain links TRBV4-3 to TRBJ2-3, with a tentative D call TRBD1 (5 bases). This CDR3 region has 16 residues. CDR1 is LGHNA, CDR2 YSLEER, per germline. Trimming shortened V by 1 base and J by 5 bases, and 16 bases separated the two germline ends. The CDR3 spells CASSQGGARPGDTQYF. CDR3 in DNA: TGCGCCAGCAGCCAAGGGGGCGCTAGACCAGGAGATACGCAGTATTTT.

Only one count was recorded for this clone. The rearrangement joins TRBV10-3 to TRBJ2-2; no firm D call. Trimming took off 7 bases at V and 4 bases at J, with 10 bases between the two ends. Germline values: CDR1 ENHRY, CDR2 SYGVKD. This CDR3 is built from 13 residues. The CDR3, as DNA: TGTGCCATCACGTTGGGCCCCACCGGGGAGCTGTTTTTT. Its translation: CAITLGPTGELFF.

V and J are TRBV2 and TRBJ2-7; the D is unclear. Germline-derived CDR1 and CDR2 are SNHLY and FYNNEI. V was shortened by 3 bases and J by 0 bases, with 12 bases between the two germline ends. This CDR3 spans 15 amino acids. The CDR3 DNA sequence: TGTGCCAGCAGTGATTTTGTGACACTCTCCTACGAGCAGTACTTC. Translating gives CASSDFVTLSYEQYF.

This rearrangement joins TRBV7-2 to TRBJ1-2; weak D call: TRBD1 (6 bases). Between the trimmed V and J ends, which lost 6 bases and 7 bases, there was a span of 15 bases. The CDR3 loop spans 13 amino acids. CDR1 SGHTA and CDR2 FQGNSA come from the germline V gene. The CDR3 region has the DNA TGTGCCAGCAGTTCAACAGGGTCCTCTGGCTACACCTTC. It codes for CASSSTGSSGYTF. Together with reference TRBV7-2 and TRBJ1-2, the CDR3 gives the full variable domain: GAGVSQSPSNKVTEKGKDVELRCDPISGHTALYWYRQSLGQGLEFLIYFQGNSAPDKSGLPSDRFSAERTGGSVSTLTIQRTQQEDSAVYLCASSSTGSSGYTFGSGTRLTVV.

Written as DNA, the CDR3 is TGTGCCAGCAGTCGCGGGGGCTCCAACTACGAGCAGTACTTC. Translating gives CASSRGGSNYEQYF. The chain is built from TRBV6-2 or TRBV6-3 and TRBJ2-7; a weak D match, TRBD2 (7 bases). Trimming took 5 bases from V and 3 from J, leaving 14 bases between them. CDR1 MNHEY and CDR2 SVGEGT come from the germline V gene. The CDR3 is 14 amino acids.

CDR3 protein: CSVGRNQNTGELFF. The CDR3 region has the DNA TGCAGCGTAGGGAGAAACCAGAACACCGGGGAGCTGTTTTTT. The chain joins TRBV29-1 to TRBJ2-2, with D possibly being TRBD2 (5 bases). The CDR3 consists of 14 residues. Germline V gene data show CDR1 as SQVTM and CDR2 as ANQGSEA. Trimming stripped 6 bases from V and 1 base from J, with 12 bases between.

V and J are TRBV28 and TRBJ1-1; unclear D gene. CDR3 size: 14 residues. In germline, CDR1 is MDHEN, CDR2 SYDVKM. Trimming took off 6 bases at V and 0 bases at J, with 11 bases between the two ends. CDR3 loop: CASSLPRMNTEAFF. The CDR3 DNA sequence: TGTGCCAGCAGCCTCCCGAGGATGAACACTGAAGCTTTCTTT.

The rearrangement uses TRBV7-9 and TRBJ1-5; 8 nucleotides align to TRBD1. This CDR3 region has 15 residues. Trimming removed 1 base from V and 7 bases from J; junction bases left unmatched: 6. CDR1 and CDR2 (germline): SEHNR, FQNEAQ (reference sequence). This CDR3 reads CASSLGSGGRQPQHF. DNA of the CDR3: TGTGCCAGCAGCTTAGGTTCAGGGGGCAGGCAGCCCCAGCATTTT.

CDR3: CAWSRPWGAATNEKLFF. The CDR3 coding sequence is TGTGCCTGGAGTCGTCCGTGGGGCGCCGCAACTAATGAAAAACTGTTTTTT. The chain recombines TRBV30 with TRBJ1-4, with a weak D call TRBD1 (5 bases). Trimming removed 2 bases from V and 0 bases from J, with 16 bases in between. Looked up from germline, CDR1 is GTSNPN and CDR2 is SVGIG (reference sequence). CDR3 size: 17 residues.

V gene TRBV5-4 combines with J gene TRBJ2-3, with 10 bases aligning to TRBD2. The germline gives CDR1 SGHNT, CDR2 YYREEE (reference sequence). The V and J ends lost 7 bases and 1 base, in that order; junction bases with no gene match: 15. The CDR3 is 18 amino acids. CDR3 protein: CASSGSGSGGLRTDTQYF. CDR3 nucleotide sequence: TGTGCCAGCTCCGGTAGCGGTAGCGGGGGGCTTCGCACAGATACGCAGTATTTT.

V is TRBV6-1 and J is TRBJ2-1; tentative D call: TRBD2 (5 bases). Germline V gives CDR1 MNHNS, CDR2 SASEGT. CDR3 length: 13 residues. The V gene lost 3 bases and the J gene lost 5 bases, with 8 bases spanning the gap. CDR3 sequence reads: CASSERENNEQFF. CDR3 coding DNA: TGTGCCAGCAGTGAGAGGGAGAACAATGAGCAGTTCTTC.

For the CDR3, the DNA is TGCGCCAGCAGCCCTTCTGGGGGCCTGTGGGAGACCCAGTACTTC. This translates into CASSPSGGLWETQYF. This chain links TRBV4-1 with TRBJ2-5, with a possible D match to TRBD1 (6 bases). V shed 4 bases and J shed 5 bases, with 17 bases lying between them. CDR1 is MGHRA and CDR2 is YSYEKL in the germline V gene. The CDR3 runs to 15 residues.

The V and J genes are TRBV4-2 and TRBJ2-7; tentatively, D is TRBD1 (7 bases). The CDR3 consists of 15 residues. V dropped 3 bases and J dropped 3 bases, with 15 bases sitting between them. Germline CDR1 LGHNA, CDR2 YNFKEQ. CDR3 sequence reads: CASSHPDREDYEQYF. CDR3 bases: TGTGCCAGCAGCCATCCCGACAGGGAGGACTACGAGCAGTACTTC.

J is TRBJ1-2 and V is TRBV4-2; D gene ambiguous. Germline CDR1 is LGHNA and CDR2 is YNFKEQ. Trimming cost V 1 base and J 5 bases, with 14 bases left between them. The CDR3 totals 15 residues. In nucleotides, the CDR3 is TGTGCCAGCAGCCAAGCGATAGAAGGAGGGTATGGCTACACCTTC. Translated: CASSQAIEGGYGYTF.

In its sample, this clone was seen once. The rearrangement uses TRBV11-1 and TRBJ2-3; 9 bases fit TRBD1. Germline trimming cut 1 base from V and 4 bases from J; bases unmatched to any gene: 6. Per the germline V gene, CDR1 is SGHAT and CDR2 is FQDESV (reference sequence). There are 16 residues in the CDR3. This chain's CDR3 is CASSLVVGQGADTQYF. Written as DNA, the CDR3 is TGTGCCAGCAGCTTAGTCGTGGGACAGGGTGCAGATACGCAGTATTTT.

The chain is built from TRBV7-2 and TRBJ2-3; TRBD2 is a possible D gene (7 bases). Trimming shortened V by 3 bases and J by 0 bases, and 10 bases separated the two germline ends. CDR3 size: 15 residues. Per germline, CDR1 SGHTA and CDR2 FQGNSA. CDR3 DNA sequence: TGTGCCAGCAGCTTGAGGGGGGGCAGCACAGATACGCAGTATTTT. It codes for CASSLRGGSTDTQYF.

Points on this clone: Within the sample, other DNA sequences also encode this same CDR3. The CDR3 region is CATSDPGQGGYTF. CDR3 DNA sequence: TGTGCCACCAGTGACCCGGGACAGGGAGGCTACACCTTC. The rearrangement joins TRBV24-1 to TRBJ1-2, with 9 bases matching TRBD1. Germline lookup yields CDR1 KGHDR and CDR2 SFDVKD. With V trimmed by 4 bases and J by 8 bases, 4 bases remained unmatched. The CDR3 has 13 residues.

This clone was counted between two and nine times. The V and J genes are TRBV5-1 and TRBJ1-5; TRBD1 agrees at 10 bases. J gave up 7 bases and V 0 bases, and 4 bases lay outside the gene matches. Germline V gene data show CDR1 as SGHRS and CDR2 as YFSETQ. The CDR3 loop spans 15 amino acids. CDR3 coding DNA: TGCGCCAGCAGCTTGGACGGGACAGGGGTGCAGCCCCAGCATTTT. Protein: CASSLDGTGVQPQHF.

CDR3 sequence reads: CASSLRGQETQYF. The CDR3 DNA follows: TGCGCCAGCAGCTTGAGAGGGCAAGAGACCCAGTACTTC. The chain joins TRBV5-1 to TRBJ2-5; possibly TRBD2 for D (5 bases). The CDR3 totals 13 residues. Germline V gene data show CDR1 as SGHRS and CDR2 as YFSETQ. Trimming removed 1 base at V and 2 bases at J, with 6 bases between.

This clone was counted a single time. This chain joins TRBV6-1 and TRBJ2-3; 10 nucleotides agree with TRBD2. The germline CDR1 and CDR2 sequences are MNHNS and SASEGT. The CDR3 extends over 18 amino acids. The ends lost 3 bases at V and 5 bases at J; junction bases unmatched: 14. CDR3 sequence: CASSEVFLAGGLGDTQYF. The CDR3 DNA reads TGTGCCAGCAGTGAGGTCTTTTTAGCGGGGGGACTGGGAGATACGCAGTATTTT.

The V and J genes are TRBV3-1 (or the pseudogene TRBV3-2) and TRBJ2-1; 10 nucleotides align to TRBD2. CDR3 length: 16 amino acids. V was pared by 4 bases and J by 3 bases, with 6 bases of the junction left unmatched. CDR1 is LGHDT, CDR2 YNNKEL, per germline (reference sequence). The CDR3 bases are TGTGCCAGCAGCCGGCGGACTAGCGGTGACTACAATGAGCAGTTCTTC. Translation: CASSRRTSGDYNEQFF.

This clone was seen just once. The chain is built from TRBV5-1 and TRBJ1-5; D perhaps matches TRBD1 (5 bases). V was clipped by 3 bases and J by 3 bases, with 13 bases between them. This CDR3 comprises 15 residues. In germline, CDR1 is SGHRS, CDR2 YFSETQ. The CDR3 sequence: CASSWTTGSNQPQHF. The CDR3 DNA follows: TGCGCCAGCAGCTGGACAACAGGTTCCAATCAGCCCCAGCATTTT.

The J gene is TRBJ1-4, the V gene TRBV5-4; 8 nucleotides agree with TRBD1. The CDR3 consists of 15 residues. Germline V gene lookup returns CDR1 SGHNT and CDR2 YYREEE (reference sequence). V shed 4 bases, J shed 4 bases, and the junction held 6 bases outside the gene matches. The CDR3 here is CASSAGQGGNEKLFF. DNA for the CDR3: TGTGCCAGCAGCGCCGGACAGGGTGGTAATGAAAAACTGTTTTTT. Complete variable domain (other parts from reference TRBV5-4 and TRBJ1-4): ETGVTQSPTHLIKTRGQQVTLRCSSQSGHNTVSWYQQALGQGPQFIFQYYREEENGRGNFPPRFSGLQFPNYSSELNVNALELDDSALYLCASSAGQGGNEKLFFGSGTQLSVL.

V and J are TRBV11-2 and TRBJ1-1; a possible D gene is TRBD1 (5 bases). The CDR3 spans 13 residues. Germline V gene data show CDR1 as SGHAT and CDR2 as FQNNGV. Trimming stripped 1 base from V and 4 bases from J, with 7 bases between. This CDR3 is CASSLAGGTEAFF. CDR3 DNA: TGTGCCAGCAGCTTAGCGGGGGGCACTGAAGCTTTCTTT.

The V call is TRBV4-3, the J call TRBJ1-5; 8 nucleotides line up with TRBD1. V was clipped by 6 bases and J by 5 bases; unmatched bases: 6. This CDR3 contains 14 residues. The V gene's germline CDR1 is LGHNA and CDR2 YSLEER. The CDR3 is CASSYRQGHQPQHF. For the CDR3, the DNA is TGCGCCAGCAGTTACCGACAGGGGCATCAGCCCCAGCATTTT.

The genes are TRBV7-2 and TRBJ2-1, with TRBD1 matching over 11 bases. Germline CDR1 reads SGHTA; CDR2 reads FQGNSA. V lost 1 base to trimming and J lost 7 bases; unmatched junction nucleotides: 6. The CDR3 sequence is 16 residues long. The CDR3 region has the DNA TGTGCCAGCAGCTTAGTGGGGACAGGGGGTGGTAATGAGCAGTTCTTC. Translated, it gives CASSLVGTGGGNEQFF.

This rearrangement joins TRBV7-3 to TRBJ2-2, with D possibly being TRBD2 (6 bases). The CDR3 covers 14 residues. Trimming took off 6 bases at V and 5 bases at J, with 13 bases between the two ends. Germline assignment: CDR1 SGHTA and CDR2 FQGTGA. The chain's CDR3 is CASRGGRRTGELFF. The CDR3 coding sequence is TGTGCCAGCAGGGGGGGACGGCGAACCGGGGAGCTGTTTTTT.

The V and J genes are TRBV9 and TRBJ1-1, with D possibly matching TRBD1 (5 bases). The CDR3 runs to 15 residues. V lost 2 bases to trimming and J lost 5 bases, with 16 bases between them. Germline lookup yields CDR1 SGDLS and CDR2 YYNGEE. For the CDR3, the DNA is TGTGCCAGCAGCGTGGACCGTGCAGGGAATACTGAAGCTTTCTTT. Protein: CASSVDRAGNTEAFF.

The chain recombines TRBV2 with TRBJ1-4; D might be TRBD1 (5 bases). With 3 bases removed from V and 8 bases from J, the gap between germline ends came to 16 bases. CDR1 is SNHLY, CDR2 FYNNEI, per germline. CDR3 length: 15 residues. CDR3 sequence reads: CASSDGAGRNEKLFF. The CDR3 nucleotides read TGTGCCAGCAGTGATGGGGCAGGGAGGAACGAAAAACTGTTTTTT.